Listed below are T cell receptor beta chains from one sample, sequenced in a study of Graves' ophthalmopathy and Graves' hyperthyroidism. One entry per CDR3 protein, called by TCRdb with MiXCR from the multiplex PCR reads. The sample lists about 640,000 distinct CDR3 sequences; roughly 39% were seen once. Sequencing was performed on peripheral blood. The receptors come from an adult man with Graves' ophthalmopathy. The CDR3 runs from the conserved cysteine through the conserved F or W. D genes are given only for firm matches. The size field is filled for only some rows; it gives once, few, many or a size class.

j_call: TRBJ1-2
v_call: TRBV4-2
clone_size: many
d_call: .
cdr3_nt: TGTGCCAGCAGCCAAGATGCAGGCTATGGCTACACCTTC
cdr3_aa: CASSQDAGYGYTF

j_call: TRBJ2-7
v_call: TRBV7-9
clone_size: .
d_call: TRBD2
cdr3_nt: TGTGCCTGGACTAGCGGGAGGGCCTCCTACGAGCAGTACTTC
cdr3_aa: CAWTSGRASYEQYF

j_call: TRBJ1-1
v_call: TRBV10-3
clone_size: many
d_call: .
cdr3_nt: TGTGCCATCAGTGAGTCGGGGCAGGGAAGCACTGAAGCTTTCTTT
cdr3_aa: CAISESGQGSTEAFF

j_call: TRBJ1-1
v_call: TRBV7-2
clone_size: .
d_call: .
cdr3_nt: TGTGCCAGCAGCCTCCTCAGGGCCGGCACTGAAGCTTTCTTT
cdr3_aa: CASSLLRAGTEAFF

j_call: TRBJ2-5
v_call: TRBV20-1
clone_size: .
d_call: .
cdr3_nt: TGCAGTGCTAGAGATGCCGGACAGCAAGAGACCCAGTACTTC
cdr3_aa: CSARDAGQQETQYF

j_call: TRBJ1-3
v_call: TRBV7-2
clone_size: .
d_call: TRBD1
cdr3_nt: TGTGCCAGCAGCTTAGGGACAGGGGTGACTGGAAACACCATATATTTT
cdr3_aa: CASSLGTGVTGNTIYF

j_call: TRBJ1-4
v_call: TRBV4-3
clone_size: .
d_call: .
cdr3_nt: TGCGCCAGCAGCCAAGATTGGGGGGATGAAAAACTGTTTTTT
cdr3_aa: CASSQDWGDEKLFF

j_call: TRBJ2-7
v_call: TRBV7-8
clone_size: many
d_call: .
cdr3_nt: TGTGCCAGCGTTACAGGGTCCTACGAGCAGTACTTC
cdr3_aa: CASVTGSYEQYF

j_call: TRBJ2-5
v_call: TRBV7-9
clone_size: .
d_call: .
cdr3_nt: TGTGCCAGCAGTTACTACAGGGATGAGACCCAGTACTTC
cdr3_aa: CASSYYRDETQYF

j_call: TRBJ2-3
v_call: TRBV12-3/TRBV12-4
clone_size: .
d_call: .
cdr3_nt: TGTGCCAGCAGTCCTAGGGGTACGGATACGCAGTATTTT
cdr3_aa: CASSPRGTDTQYF

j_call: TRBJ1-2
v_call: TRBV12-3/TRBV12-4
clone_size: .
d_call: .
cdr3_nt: TGTGCCAGCAGTTTGGGGGGCTTATTAAGAAACACCTTC
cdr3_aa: CASSLGGLLRNTF

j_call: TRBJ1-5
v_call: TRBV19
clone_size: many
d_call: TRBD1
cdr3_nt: TGTGCCAGTACCTCGGGACAGGGGGATCAGCCCCAGCATTTT
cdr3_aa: CASTSGQGDQPQHF

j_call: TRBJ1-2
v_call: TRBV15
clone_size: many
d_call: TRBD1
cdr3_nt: TGTGCCACCAGCCTCCGCCCAGGACAGGGATATGACTATGGCTACACCTTC
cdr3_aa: CATSLRPGQGYDYGYTF

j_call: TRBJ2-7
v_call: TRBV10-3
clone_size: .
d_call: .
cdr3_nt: TGTGCCAGCAGTAACGGGAACCTCCAATCCTCCCGCACCTTCGAGCAGTACTTC
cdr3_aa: CASSNGNLQSSRTFEQYF

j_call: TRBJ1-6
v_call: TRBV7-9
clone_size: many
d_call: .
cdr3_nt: TGTGCCAGCAGCTTAGAGGTTTCACCCCTCCACTTT
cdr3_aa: CASSLEVSPLHF

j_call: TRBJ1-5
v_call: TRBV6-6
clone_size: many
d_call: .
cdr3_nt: TGTGCCAGCAGTTACGGGGGGATCAGGGGCCAGCCCCAGCATTTT
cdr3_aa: CASSYGGIRGQPQHF

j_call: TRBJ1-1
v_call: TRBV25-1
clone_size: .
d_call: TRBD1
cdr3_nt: TGTGCCAGCAGCTTGTATCCGGGACAGCACACTGAAGCTTTCTTT
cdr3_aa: CASSLYPGQHTEAFF

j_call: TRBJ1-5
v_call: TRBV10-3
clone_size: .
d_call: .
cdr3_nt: TGTGCCATCGCGGGGGGACATGGGGCCCAGCATTTT
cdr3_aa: CAIAGGHGAQHF

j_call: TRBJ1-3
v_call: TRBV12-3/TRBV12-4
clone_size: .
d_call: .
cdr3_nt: TGTGCCAGCCCAGGCTGGGCGGGGAGCTCTGGAAACACCATATATTTT
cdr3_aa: CASPGWAGSSGNTIYF

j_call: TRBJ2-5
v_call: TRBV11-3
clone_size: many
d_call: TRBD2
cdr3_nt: TGTGCCAGCAGCTGGCGGACTAGCGGGAAAGAGACCCAGTACTTC
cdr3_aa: CASSWRTSGKETQYF

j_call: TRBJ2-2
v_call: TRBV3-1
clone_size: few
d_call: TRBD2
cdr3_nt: TGTGCCAGCAGCGCTATGGGACTAGCGGTCGGGGAGCTGTTTTTT
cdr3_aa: CASSAMGLAVGELFF

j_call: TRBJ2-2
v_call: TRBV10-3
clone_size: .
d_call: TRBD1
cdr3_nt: TGTGCCATCAGTCGTGGGACAGGGGGCAACAGTCGGGGTTTTGCCGCGAACACCGGGGAGCTGTTTTTT
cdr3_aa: CAISRGTGGNSRGFAANTGELFF

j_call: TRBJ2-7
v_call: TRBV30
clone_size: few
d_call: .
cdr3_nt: TGTGCCTCTGAGGCCCCAAACGAGCAGTACTTC
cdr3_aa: CASEAPNEQYF

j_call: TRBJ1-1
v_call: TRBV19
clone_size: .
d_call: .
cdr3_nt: TGTGCCAGTATTGCCCTGAACACTGAAGCTTTCTTT
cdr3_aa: CASIALNTEAFF

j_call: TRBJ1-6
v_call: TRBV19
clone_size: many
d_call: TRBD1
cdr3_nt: TGTGCCAGTACGGGACAGAATAATTCACCCCTCCACTTT
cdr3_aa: CASTGQNNSPLHF

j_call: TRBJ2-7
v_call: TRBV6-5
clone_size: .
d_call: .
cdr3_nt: TGTGCCAGCATTGACAGGTTCTACGAGCAGTACTTC
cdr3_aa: CASIDRFYEQYF

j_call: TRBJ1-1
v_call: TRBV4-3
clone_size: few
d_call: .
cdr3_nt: TGCGCCAGCAGCCAAGATAGGACGGGTTCGAGAGCTTTCTTT
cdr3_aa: CASSQDRTGSRAFF

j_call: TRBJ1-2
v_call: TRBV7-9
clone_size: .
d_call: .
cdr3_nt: TGTGCCAGCAGCTGGGGGGGGGAGATGCATGGCTACACCTTC
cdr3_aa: CASSWGGEMHGYTF

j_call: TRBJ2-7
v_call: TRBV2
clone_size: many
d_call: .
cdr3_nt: TGTGCCAGCAGAGCGGACAGCTACGAGCAGTACTTC
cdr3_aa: CASRADSYEQYF

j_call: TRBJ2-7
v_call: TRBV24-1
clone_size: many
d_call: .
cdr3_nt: TGTGCCACCAGTGGAGGGGACGAGCAGTACTTC
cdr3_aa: CATSGGDEQYF

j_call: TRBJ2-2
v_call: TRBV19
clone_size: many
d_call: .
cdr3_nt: TGTGCCAGTAGTATCGCGCTCACCTTGAACACCGGGGAGCTGTTTTTT
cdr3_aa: CASSIALTLNTGELFF

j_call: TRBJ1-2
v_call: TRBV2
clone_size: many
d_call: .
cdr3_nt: TGTGCCAGCAGTGGGGCAGACTACACCTTC
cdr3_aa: CASSGADYTF

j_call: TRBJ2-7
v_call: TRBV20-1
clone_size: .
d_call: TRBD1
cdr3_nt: TGCAGTGCCAGAGCCTCGGACAGGGGATGGGGGCAGTACTTC
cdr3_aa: CSARASDRGWGQYF

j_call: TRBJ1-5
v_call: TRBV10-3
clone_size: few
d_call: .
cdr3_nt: TGTGCCAGCAGTGAATCCATGCAACAGGGCTTCGGGATCGATCAGCCCCAGCATTTT
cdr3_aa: CASSESMQQGFGIDQPQHF